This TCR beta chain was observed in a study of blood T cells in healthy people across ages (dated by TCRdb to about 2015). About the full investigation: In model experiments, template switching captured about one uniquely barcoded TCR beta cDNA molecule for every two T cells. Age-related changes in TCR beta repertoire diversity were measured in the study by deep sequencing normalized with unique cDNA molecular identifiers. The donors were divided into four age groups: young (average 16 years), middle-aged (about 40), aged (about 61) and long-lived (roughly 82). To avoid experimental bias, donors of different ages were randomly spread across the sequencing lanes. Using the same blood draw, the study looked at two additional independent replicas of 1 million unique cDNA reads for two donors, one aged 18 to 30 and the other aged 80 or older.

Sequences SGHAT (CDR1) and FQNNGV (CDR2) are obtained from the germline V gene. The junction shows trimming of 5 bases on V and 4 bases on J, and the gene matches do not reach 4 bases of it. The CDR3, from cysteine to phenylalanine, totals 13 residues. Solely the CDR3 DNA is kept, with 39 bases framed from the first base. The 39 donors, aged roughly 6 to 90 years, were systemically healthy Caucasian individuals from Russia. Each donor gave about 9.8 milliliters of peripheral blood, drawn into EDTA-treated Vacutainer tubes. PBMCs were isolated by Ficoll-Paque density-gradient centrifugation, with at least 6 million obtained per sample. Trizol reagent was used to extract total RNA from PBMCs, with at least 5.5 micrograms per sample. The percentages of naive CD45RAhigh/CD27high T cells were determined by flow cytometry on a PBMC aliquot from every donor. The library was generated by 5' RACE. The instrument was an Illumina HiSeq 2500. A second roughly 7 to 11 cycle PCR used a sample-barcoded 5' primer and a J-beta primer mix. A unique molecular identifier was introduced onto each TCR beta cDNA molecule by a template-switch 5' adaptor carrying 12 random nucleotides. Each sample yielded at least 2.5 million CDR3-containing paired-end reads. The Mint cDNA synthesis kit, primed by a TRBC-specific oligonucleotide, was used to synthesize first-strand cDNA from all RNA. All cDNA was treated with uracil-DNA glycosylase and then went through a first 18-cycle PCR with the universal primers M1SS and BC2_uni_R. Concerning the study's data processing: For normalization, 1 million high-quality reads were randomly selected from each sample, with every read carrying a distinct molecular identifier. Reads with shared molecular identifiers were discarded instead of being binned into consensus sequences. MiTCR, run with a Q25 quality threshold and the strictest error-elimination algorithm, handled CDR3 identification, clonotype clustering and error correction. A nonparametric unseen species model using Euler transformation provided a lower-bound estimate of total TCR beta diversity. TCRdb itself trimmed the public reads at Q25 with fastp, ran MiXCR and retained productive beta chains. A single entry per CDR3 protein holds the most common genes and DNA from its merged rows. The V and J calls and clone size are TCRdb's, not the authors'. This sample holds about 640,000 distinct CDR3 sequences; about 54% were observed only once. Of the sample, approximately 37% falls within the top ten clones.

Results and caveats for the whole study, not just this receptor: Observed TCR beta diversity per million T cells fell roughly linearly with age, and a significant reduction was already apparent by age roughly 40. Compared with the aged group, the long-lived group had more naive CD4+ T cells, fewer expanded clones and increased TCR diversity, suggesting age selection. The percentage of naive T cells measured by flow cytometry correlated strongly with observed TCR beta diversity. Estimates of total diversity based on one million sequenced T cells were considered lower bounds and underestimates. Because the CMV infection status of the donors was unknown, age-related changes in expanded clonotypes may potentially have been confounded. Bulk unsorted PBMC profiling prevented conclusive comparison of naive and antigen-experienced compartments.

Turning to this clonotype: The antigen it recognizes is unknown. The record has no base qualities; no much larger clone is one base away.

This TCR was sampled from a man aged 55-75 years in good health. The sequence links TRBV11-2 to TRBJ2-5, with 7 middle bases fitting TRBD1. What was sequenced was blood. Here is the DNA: TGTGCCAGCAGCCCAAACAGGGGAGAGACCCAGTACTTC. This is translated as CASSPNRGETQYF.